Listed below are T cell receptor beta chains from one sample, sequenced in a study of technical replicates of blood from a handful of donors. Some clones are missing from TCRdb's copy, which holds only in-frame ones; the method was immunoSEQ multiplex PCR. The top ten hold 0.27% of the sample, which has about 83,000 clones, just over 90% seen once. Sequencing was done on a sample of T cells isolated from PBMCs. The receptor source for this set is a human donor in good health. Each CDR3 is given with its conserved first and last residue. The D gene is left open where the match is weak.

v_gene: TRBV7-8
j_gene: TRBJ2-7
d_gene: .
CDR3aa: CASSPDYPYEQYF

v_gene: TRBV7-6
j_gene: TRBJ2-5
d_gene: TRBD1
CDR3aa: CASSFWGRGRGETQYF

v_gene: TRBV29-1
j_gene: TRBJ1-1
d_gene: TRBD1
CDR3aa: CSVSKGARDTEAFF

v_gene: TRBV4-1
j_gene: TRBJ2-5
d_gene: .
CDR3aa: CASSQYPGVQETQYF

v_gene: TRBV6-1
j_gene: TRBJ2-2
d_gene: TRBD2
CDR3aa: CASRVAGSGELFF

v_gene: TRBV7-8
j_gene: TRBJ1-3
d_gene: .
CDR3aa: CASNPRGKLGIYF

v_gene: TRBV7-6
j_gene: TRBJ2-7
d_gene: TRBD2
CDR3aa: CASSEIYAGGAYEQYF

v_gene: TRBV28
j_gene: TRBJ2-7
d_gene: TRBD1
CDR3aa: CASEDRASYEQYF

v_gene: TRBV6-5
j_gene: TRBJ1-2
d_gene: .
CDR3aa: CASRGDSLYGYTF

v_gene: TRBV6-5
j_gene: TRBJ2-2
d_gene: TRBD2
CDR3aa: CASGYSGSRSGELFF

v_gene: TRBV7-9
j_gene: TRBJ2-2
d_gene: .
CDR3aa: CASSGSSYTGELFF

v_gene: TRBV6-1
j_gene: TRBJ2-5
d_gene: TRBD2
CDR3aa: CASKSAGTPQETQYF

v_gene: TRBV11-2
j_gene: TRBJ2-7
d_gene: .
CDR3aa: CASSGGRYSYEQYF

v_gene: TRBV19
j_gene: TRBJ1-6
d_gene: .
CDR3aa: CASTGSSYNSPLHF

v_gene: TRBV18
j_gene: TRBJ2-7
d_gene: .
CDR3aa: CASSPTPPTGSYEQYF

v_gene: TRBV4-1
j_gene: TRBJ2-2
d_gene: TRBD2
CDR3aa: CASNGGGAIGELFF

v_gene: TRBV6-1
j_gene: TRBJ1-1
d_gene: .
CDR3aa: CASSETGTHTEAFF

v_gene: TRBV5-1
j_gene: TRBJ2-7
d_gene: .
CDR3aa: CASSFGQPYEQYF

v_gene: TRBV11-2
j_gene: TRBJ2-7
d_gene: TRBD1
CDR3aa: CASRIPRDSTYEQYF

v_gene: TRBV4-1
j_gene: TRBJ2-5
d_gene: TRBD2
CDR3aa: CASSQVEAGVQQETQYF

v_gene: TRBV9
j_gene: TRBJ2-7
d_gene: .
CDR3aa: CASSTSWLRGGNYEQYF

v_gene: TRBV5-4
j_gene: TRBJ1-1
d_gene: .
CDR3aa: CASSLRGTVNTEAFF

v_gene: TRBV7-2
j_gene: TRBJ1-6
d_gene: .
CDR3aa: CASSLEASSTYNSPLHF

v_gene: TRBV10-1
j_gene: TRBJ2-3
d_gene: .
CDR3aa: CASASFRTDTQYF

v_gene: TRBV6-4
j_gene: TRBJ2-1
d_gene: .
CDR3aa: CASSDPLRSSYNEQFF

v_gene: TRBV18
j_gene: TRBJ2-7
d_gene: .
CDR3aa: CASSPPPGQVSYEQYF

v_gene: TRBV15
j_gene: TRBJ1-2
d_gene: TRBD1
CDR3aa: CATSSGDRGLYGYTF

v_gene: TRBV2
j_gene: TRBJ1-1
d_gene: .
CDR3aa: CASRQGWAFF

v_gene: TRBV19
j_gene: TRBJ2-5
d_gene: .
CDR3aa: CATTGGGPETQYF

v_gene: TRBV5-6
j_gene: TRBJ2-3
d_gene: TRBD2
CDR3aa: CASSTPGLVRLTDTQYF

v_gene: TRBV4-1
j_gene: TRBJ1-2
d_gene: .
CDR3aa: CASSQVASTYTYGYTF

v_gene: TRBV9
j_gene: TRBJ1-5
d_gene: .
CDR3aa: CASSQLGVNQPQHF

v_gene: TRBV7-8
j_gene: TRBJ2-5
d_gene: .
CDR3aa: CASSLDRLGGTQYF

v_gene: TRBV29-1
j_gene: TRBJ2-3
d_gene: .
CDR3aa: CSVDREGTDTQYF

v_gene: TRBV11-3
j_gene: TRBJ1-2
d_gene: .
CDR3aa: CASRKRGGGGYTF

v_gene: TRBV6-1
j_gene: TRBJ1-5
d_gene: TRBD1
CDR3aa: CASSPQGDQPQHF

v_gene: TRBV29-1
j_gene: TRBJ1-2
d_gene: .
CDR3aa: CSVGGWEEDGYTF

v_gene: TRBV25-1
j_gene: TRBJ2-7
d_gene: TRBD1
CDR3aa: CASSETGTASYEQYF

v_gene: TRBV7-3
j_gene: TRBJ2-1
d_gene: TRBD2
CDR3aa: CASSFSRGGGEQFF

v_gene: TRBV10-3
j_gene: TRBJ2-7
d_gene: TRBD1
CDR3aa: CAISPGQGGNEQYF

v_gene: TRBV11-2
j_gene: TRBJ2-7
d_gene: TRBD1
CDR3aa: CASSMGQVVEQYF

v_gene: TRBV19
j_gene: TRBJ2-1
d_gene: .
CDR3aa: CASSGTSNNEQFF

v_gene: TRBV6-6
j_gene: TRBJ2-7
d_gene: TRBD2
CDR3aa: CASELAGVGEQYF

v_gene: TRBV7-2
j_gene: TRBJ2-7
d_gene: TRBD2
CDR3aa: CASSLIAGGAVEQYF

v_gene: TRBV2
j_gene: TRBJ1-1
d_gene: .
CDR3aa: CASSEAYSLNTEAFF

v_gene: TRBV21-1
j_gene: TRBJ2-7
d_gene: .
CDR3aa: CATPQREQYF

v_gene: TRBV5-1
j_gene: TRBJ1-4
d_gene: TRBD1
CDR3aa: CASSLGTDNEKLFF

v_gene: TRBV5-1
j_gene: TRBJ1-4
d_gene: TRBD1
CDR3aa: CASRPGTGNEKLFF

v_gene: TRBV15
j_gene: TRBJ1-1
d_gene: .
CDR3aa: CATSRDYVNTEAFF

v_gene: TRBV30
j_gene: TRBJ1-1
d_gene: .
CDR3aa: CAWRDVKGIRNTEAFF

v_gene: TRBV6-5
j_gene: TRBJ2-1
d_gene: TRBD2
CDR3aa: CASSQTSGRTQEQFF